The clone carrying this T cell receptor beta chain was observed many times. Germline CDR1 SQVTM, CDR2 ANQGSEA. V lost 5 bases and J lost 2, with 9 bases in between. The CDR3 covers 12 residues. TCRdb recomputed calls from the 5' RACE reads with MiXCR, one row per CDR3 protein. The sample yields just over 95,000 distinct CDR3 sequences, 3% to 4.5% seen once. This entry belongs to a study of neurological immune-mediated disorders. Material for sequencing was PBMCs. This chain connects TRBV29-1 to TRBJ2-5; D not certain. The receptor's source is a woman between 18 and 30 years old with multiple sclerosis. CDR3 DNA sequence: TGCAGCGTTCTCCAGGAACAAGAGACCCAGTACTTC. Its protein product is CSVLQEQETQYF.